The sequence of this T cell receptor (beta chain) was determined in a study of cytomegalovirus exposure and HLA in healthy donors. Findings of the study overall: Versus the roughly 700-donor mean, an Asian-associated ancestry cluster reportedly showed fewer N-insertions in a later analysis.

This CDR3 comprises 12 residues. CDR1 is SEHNR and CDR2 is FQNEAQ in the germline V gene (reference sequence). The V gene end was trimmed by 2 bases and the J gene end by 12 bases; junction bases not matched to a gene: 6. As to this clone: Its antigen is still unknown.

In the PCR, 60 Vbeta and 13 Jbeta primers were used. Sequencing used immunoSEQ multiplex PCR; TCRdb keeps in-frame clones, though not all of them. This sample has 150,000 to 200,000 clones, with roughly 88% found just once. The chain has TRBV7-9 and TRBJ1-2; 7 bases align to TRBD1. This TCR was sampled from a boy under 10 years old in good health and CMV-seronegative. The sequenced sample was PBMCs. CDR3 residues: CASSLPDRAHTF. DNA for the CDR3: TGTGCCAGCAGCTTACCCGACAGGGCCCACACCTTC. Full variable domain (remainder filled in from reference TRBV7-9 and TRBJ1-2): DTGVSQNPRHKITKRGQNVTFRCDPISEHNRLYWYRQTLGQGPEFLTYFQNEAQLEKSRLLSDRFSAERPKGSFSTLEIQRTEQGDSAMYLCASSLPDRAHTFGSGTRLTVV.